This TCR beta chain came from a study of T cells in localized non-small cell lung cancer. V was shortened by 6 bases and J by 3 bases, with 15 bases between the two germline ends. The germline V gene encodes CDR1 SGDLS and CDR2 YYNGEE. The CDR3 is made up of 14 amino acids. The method was immunoSEQ multiplex PCR; TCRdb's version includes in-frame clones alone and lacks a portion of them. The data contain about 18,000 clones, around 81% of them singletons. This clone appeared once. Sequencing was performed on peripheral blood, taken before any cancer treatment. This chain joins TRBV9 and TRBJ1-1, with D possibly TRBD1 on 6 matching bases. The clonotype comes from a female donor over 55 with stage I lung adenocarcinoma. In DNA form, the CDR3 reads TGTGCCAGCAAGGGCGGGGACACACACACTGAAGCTTTCTTT. Its protein is CASKGGDTHTEAFF.